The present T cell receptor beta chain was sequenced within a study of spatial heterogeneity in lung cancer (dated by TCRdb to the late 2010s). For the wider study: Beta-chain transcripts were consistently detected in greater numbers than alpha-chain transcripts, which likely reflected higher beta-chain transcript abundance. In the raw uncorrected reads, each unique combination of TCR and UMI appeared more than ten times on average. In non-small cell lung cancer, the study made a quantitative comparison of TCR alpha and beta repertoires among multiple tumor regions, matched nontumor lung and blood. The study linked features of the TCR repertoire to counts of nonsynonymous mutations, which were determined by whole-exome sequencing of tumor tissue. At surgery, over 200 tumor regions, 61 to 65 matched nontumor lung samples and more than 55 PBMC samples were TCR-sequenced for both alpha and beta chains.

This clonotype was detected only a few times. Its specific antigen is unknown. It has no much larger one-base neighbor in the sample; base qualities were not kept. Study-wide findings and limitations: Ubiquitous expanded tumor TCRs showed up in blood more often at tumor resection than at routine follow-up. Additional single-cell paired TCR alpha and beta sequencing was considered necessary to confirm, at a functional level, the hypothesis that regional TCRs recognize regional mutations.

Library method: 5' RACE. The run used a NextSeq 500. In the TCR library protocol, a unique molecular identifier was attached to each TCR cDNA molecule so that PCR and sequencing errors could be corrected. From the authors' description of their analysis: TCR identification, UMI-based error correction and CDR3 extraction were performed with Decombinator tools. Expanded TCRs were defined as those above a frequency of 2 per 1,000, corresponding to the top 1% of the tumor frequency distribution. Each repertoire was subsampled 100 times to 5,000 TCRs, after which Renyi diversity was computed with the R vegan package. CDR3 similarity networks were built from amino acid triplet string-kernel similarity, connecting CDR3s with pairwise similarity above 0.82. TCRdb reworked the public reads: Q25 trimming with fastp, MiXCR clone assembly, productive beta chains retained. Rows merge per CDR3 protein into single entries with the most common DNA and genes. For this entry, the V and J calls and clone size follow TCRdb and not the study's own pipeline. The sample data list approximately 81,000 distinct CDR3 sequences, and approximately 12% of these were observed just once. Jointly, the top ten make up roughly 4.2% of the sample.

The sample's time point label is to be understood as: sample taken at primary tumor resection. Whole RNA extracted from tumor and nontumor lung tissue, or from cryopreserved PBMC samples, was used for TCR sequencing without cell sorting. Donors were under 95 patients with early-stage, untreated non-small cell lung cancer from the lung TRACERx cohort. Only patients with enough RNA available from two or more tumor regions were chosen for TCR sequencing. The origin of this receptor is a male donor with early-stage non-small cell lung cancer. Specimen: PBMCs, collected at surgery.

The CDR3 protein: CASSTSGTGPYEQYF. The nucleotides read TGTGCCAGTAGTACCTCCGGGACAGGGCCCTACGAGCAGTACTTC. The V and J genes are TRBV19 and TRBJ2-7, with 9 central nucleotides matching TRBD1. The germline V gene (reference sequence) sets CDR1 to LNHDA and CDR2 to SQIVND. The CDR3 runs 15 amino acids, cysteine and phenylalanine included. The CDR3 DNA has 45 bases and is translated from base 1. V is cut back by 4 bases and J by 2 bases, with 6 bases in the junction unmatched.